This T cell receptor beta chain derives from a study of blood T cell repertoires in COVID-19. CDR1 and CDR2 from the germline V gene are SNHLY and FYNNEI. The CDR3 extends over 15 amino acids. Trimming stripped 5 bases from V and 1 base from J, with 12 bases between. Method: immunoSEQ multiplex PCR; TCRdb's copy keeps in-frame clones and lacks some. Counted here are about 200,000 clones, around nine tenths occurring once; the ten biggest clones make up about 18%. The sample consisted of peripheral blood. This chain joins TRBV2 and TRBJ1-5; D unresolved. The sequence derives from a man aged 45 to 65 with COVID-19, enrolled during active disease. CDR3 in DNA: TGTGCCAGCAGTATAGACACGGGGAGCAATCAGCCCCAGCATTTT. It encodes CASSIDTGSNQPQHF.